This T cell receptor beta chain was profiled in a study of blood T cells in healthy people across ages. The CDR3 is 14 amino acids. V was pared by 4 bases and J by 2 bases, with 6 bases of the junction left unmatched. Germline V gives CDR1 DFQATT, CDR2 SNEGSKA (reference sequence). PCR was performed a second time for about 6 to 12 cycles using a sample-barcoded 5' primer and a J-beta primer mix. TCRdb re-derived calls from the 5' RACE reads in MiXCR, one entry per CDR3 protein. In the table there are about 1.4 million distinct CDR3 sequences, almost 60% of which are singletons. Notes on this clonotype: Its target is not known.

The study, taken as a whole, reports: Reliance upon unsorted PBMCs precluded definitive naive versus antigen-experienced comparison. As age increased, TCR beta diversity per million T cells fell in a roughly linear fashion.

The TCR originated in a man younger than 35 in good health. The V gene is TRBV20-1, the J gene TRBJ2-3, with 7 bases matching TRBD2. Material for sequencing was blood. The CDR3 protein is CSAKRAGVTDTQYF. The CDR3 nucleotides read TGCAGTGCTAAGAGGGCGGGGGTCACAGATACGCAGTATTTT.